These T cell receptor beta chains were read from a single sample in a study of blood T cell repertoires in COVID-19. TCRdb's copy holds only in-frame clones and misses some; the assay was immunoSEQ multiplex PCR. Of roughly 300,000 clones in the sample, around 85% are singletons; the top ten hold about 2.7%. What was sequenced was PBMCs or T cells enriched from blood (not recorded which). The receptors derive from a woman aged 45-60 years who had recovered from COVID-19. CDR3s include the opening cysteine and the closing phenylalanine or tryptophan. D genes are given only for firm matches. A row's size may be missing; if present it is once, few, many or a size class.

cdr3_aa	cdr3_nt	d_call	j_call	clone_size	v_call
CASSRSGTEIVGYTF	TGTGCCAGTAGTAGGTCTGGGACAGAAATAGTCGGCTACACCTTC	TRBD1	TRBJ1-2	.	TRBV19
CASSQTGPIRYTF	TGTGCCAGCAGCCAGACAGGTCCGATCCGCTACACCTTC	.	TRBJ1-2	.	TRBV14
CASSPTGSQETQYF	TGTGCCAGCTCACCAACAGGGTCGCAAGAGACCCAGTACTTC	.	TRBJ2-5	.	TRBV18
CASSLESATGGYTF	TGCGCCAGCAGCTTGGAATCCGCTACAGGAGGCTACACCTTC	.	TRBJ1-2	.	TRBV5-1
CASSYSPSGHTNTGELFF	TGTGCCAGCAGTTACTCGCCGTCGGGACATACGAACACCGGGGAGCTGTTTTTT	.	TRBJ2-2	.	TRBV6-2/TRBV6-3
CASSPIAGSPPGQFF	TGTGCCAGCTCACCCATCGCCGGTTCCCCTCCAGGGCAGTTCTTC	.	TRBJ2-1	.	TRBV18
CASSYQTGSNTEAFF	TGTGCCAGCAGCTACCAGACAGGTTCGAACACTGAAGCTTTCTTT	.	TRBJ1-1	.	TRBV7-2
CASSFGTSGAYEQYF	TGTGCCAGCAGCTTTGGGACTAGCGGGGCCTACGAGCAGTACTTC	TRBD2	TRBJ2-7	.	TRBV7-8
CSVVGTAQSYEQYF	TGCAGCGTTGTAGGGACAGCTCAATCCTACGAGCAGTACTTC	TRBD1	TRBJ2-7	.	TRBV29-1
CASSPGGAVVGNTEAFF	TGTGCCAGCTCCCCTGGTGGGGCGGTTGTAGGGAACACTGAAGCTTTCTTT	.	TRBJ1-1	.	TRBV18
CASSLGAGQSYEQYF	TGTGCCAGCAGCTTAGGGGCTGGGCAGTCCTACGAGCAGTACTTC	.	TRBJ2-7	.	TRBV7-7
CASSLGTGRYNEQFF	TGCGCCAGCAGCTTGGGGACAGGGAGATACAATGAGCAGTTCTTC	TRBD1	TRBJ2-1	.	TRBV5-1
CAALGQGSSYNSPLHF	TGTGCGGCTTTAGGACAGGGGAGCTCCTATAATTCACCCCTCCACTTT	TRBD1	TRBJ1-6	.	TRBV30
CASSLLAANTGELFF	TGTGCCAGCAGCTTACTAGCGGCTAACACCGGGGAGCTGTTTTTT	TRBD2	TRBJ2-2	few	TRBV5-8
CASSPRGHTNTEAFF	TGTGCCAGCTCACCAAGGGGACACACGAACACTGAAGCTTTCTTT	.	TRBJ1-1	.	TRBV18
CASSPDPGLAGGYQETQYF	TGTGCCAGCAGCCCGGACCCGGGACTAGCGGGGGGGTACCAAGAGACCCAGTACTTC	TRBD2	TRBJ2-5	.	TRBV3-1/TRBV3-2
CASSLERGPHNEQFF	TGTGCCAGCAGCCTCGAGCGGGGCCCCCACAATGAGCAGTTCTTC	TRBD2	TRBJ2-1	.	TRBV13
CASSLADRGNQPQHF	TGTGCCAGCAGCTTGGCGGACAGGGGAAATCAGCCCCAGCATTTT	TRBD1	TRBJ1-5	.	TRBV5-6
CAGGDQNTGELFF	TGTGCAGGAGGGGACCAAAACACCGGGGAGCTGTTTTTT	.	TRBJ2-2	.	TRBV7-8
CSVEMGSGRGLRAFF	TGCAGCGTTGAAATGGGGTCGGGCAGGGGCCTAAGGGCTTTCTTT	.	TRBJ1-1	.	TRBV29-1
CASSPSSGTGNNEQFF	TGTGCCAGCAGCCCCTCGTCCGGGACAGGGAACAATGAGCAGTTCTTC	TRBD1	TRBJ2-1	few	TRBV7-8
CASNTGLTEAFF	TGTGCCAGTAATACAGGGTTGACTGAAGCTTTCTTT	.	TRBJ1-1	.	TRBV19
CASSSRGPDYGYTF	TGTGCCAGCAGCTCCAGGGGGCCTGACTATGGCTACACCTTC	TRBD1	TRBJ1-2	.	TRBV7-8
CASSPLTGGETNYGYTF	TGTGCCAGCTCACCCCTGACAGGGGGCGAAACTAACTATGGCTACACCTTC	TRBD1	TRBJ1-2	.	TRBV18
CASRSPGGSNQPQHF	TGTGCCAGCAGATCACCCGGGGGAAGCAATCAGCCCCAGCATTTT	.	TRBJ1-5	few	TRBV28